Below, 11 T cell receptor beta chains from the same sample are listed, as sequenced in a study of cytomegalovirus exposure and HLA in healthy donors. The PCR made use of 60 Vbeta and 13 Jbeta primers. The assay was immunoSEQ multiplex PCR, and TCRdb's table has in-frame clones only and misses some. The sample shows 80,000 to 100,000 clones, around 67% of them seen only once. Sequencing was done on a sample of PBMCs. These TCRs come from a man in his fifties in good health and CMV-seronegative.

This clone was recorded a few times. The chain couples TRBV4-1 to TRBJ2-3; 9 positions match TRBD2. The CDR3 consists of 16 residues. CDR1 is MGHRA and CDR2 is YSYEKL in the germline V gene. Losses at the gene ends were 8 bases for V and 6 bases for J; bases not matched to a gene: 15. CDR3 coding DNA: TGCGCCAGCTCCCGCGTAGGAGCGGGAGGACAGGATACGCAGTATTTT. It codes for CASSRVGAGGQDTQYF.

This chain links TRBV19 with TRBJ2-3, with 10 positions matching TRBD2. This CDR3 is built from 16 residues. Germline CDR1 and CDR2: LNHDA and SQIVND (reference sequence). V gave up 4 bases and J gave up 0 bases; unmatched junction bases: 4. The CDR3 nucleotides read TGTGCCAGTAGTAGAGGACTAGCGGTTAGCACAGATACGCAGTATTTT. This codes for CASSRGLAVSTDTQYF.

This chain's CDR3 is CASSLGLLNTEAFF. The CDR3 DNA reads as TGTGCCAGCAGTCTAGGACTGCTGAACACTGAAGCTTTCTTT. The J gene is TRBJ1-1, the V gene TRBV2, with D unresolved. The germline V gene has CDR1 SNHLY and CDR2 FYNNEI. The CDR3 spans 14 residues. With 5 bases removed from V and 0 bases from J, the gap between germline ends came to 10 bases.

This clone was recorded a few times. This chain uses TRBV18 with TRBJ2-7; D perhaps matches TRBD1 (6 bases). The CDR3 is 15 residues long. V lost 4 bases, J lost 5 bases, and 18 bases lay in between. Germline loops: CDR1 KGHSH, CDR2 LQKENI. The CDR3 loop is CASSLVKTGTHEQYF. The CDR3 DNA sequence: TGTGCCAGCTCACTTGTGAAAACAGGGACCCACGAGCAGTACTTC.

The chain recombines TRBV5-1 with TRBJ2-3; 9 bases map to TRBD2. The trim removed 1 base at V and 4 bases at J, leaving 7 bases unmatched. Looked up from germline, CDR1 is SGHRS and CDR2 is YFSETQ. The length of the CDR3 is 16 residues. The CDR3 sequence is CASSLWRGGGADTQYF. The DNA of the CDR3 is TGCGCCAGCAGCTTGTGGCGCGGGGGGGGCGCAGATACGCAGTATTTT.

The chain combines TRBV9 with TRBJ2-1; D may be TRBD2 (6 bases). This CDR3 comprises 17 residues. The germline V gene encodes CDR1 SGDLS and CDR2 YYNGEE. The germline V and J ends were trimmed by 4 bases and 0 bases, with 17 bases remaining between them. DNA of the CDR3: TGTGCCAGCAGCCTACGAAAGGTAGCGGACTCCTACAATGAGCAGTTCTTC. Encoded protein: CASSLRKVADSYNEQFF.

The chain carries TRBV28 and TRBJ2-7, with TRBD1 identical over 10 bases. Germline CDR1 and CDR2: MDHEN and SYDVKM. This CDR3 has 14 residues. After removal of 4 bases from V and 3 bases from J, the junction contained 3 bases not matched to a gene. CDR3 residues: CASSYGTGVYEQYF. The CDR3 nucleotides are TGTGCCAGCAGTTACGGGACAGGGGTCTACGAGCAGTACTTC.

The J gene is TRBJ2-7, the V gene TRBV6-5; 10 nucleotides align to TRBD2. The CDR3 totals 12 residues. Germline-derived CDR1 and CDR2 are MNHEY and SVGAGI. Germline trimming cut 8 bases from V and 12 bases from J; bases unmatched to any gene: 10. The CDR3 spells CASRLAGAQRYF. DNA of the CDR3: TGTGCCAGCCGTCTAGCGGGAGCCCAGCGGTACTTC.

V is TRBV27 and J is TRBJ2-6, with 8 bases matching TRBD1. The V gene end was trimmed by 4 bases and the J gene end by 0 bases; junction bases not matched to a gene: 11. The CDR3 spans 19 residues. Germline lookup yields CDR1 MNHEY and CDR2 SMNVEV (reference sequence). CDR3 DNA: TGTGCCAGCAGTTCCCGGACAGGGAACCTAGACTCTGGGGCCAACGTCCTGACTTTC. Translated, it gives CASSSRTGNLDSGANVLTF.

This clone was found a few times. The chain recombines TRBV11-3 with TRBJ2-7, with 12 positions matching TRBD2. J was trimmed by 2 bases and V by 5 bases; bases with no gene match: 4. The germline CDR1 and CDR2 sequences are SGHNT and YENEEA. CDR3 size: 15 residues. The CDR3, as DNA: TGTGCCAGCAGCCTCGGACTAGCGGGGCCCTACGAGCAGTACTTC. The encoded protein is CASSLGLAGPYEQYF. Together with reference TRBV11-3 and TRBJ2-7, the CDR3 gives the full variable domain: EAGVVQSPRYKIIEKKQPVAFWCNPISGHNTLYWYLQNLGQGPELLIRYENEEAVDDSQLPKDRFSAERLKGVDSTLKIQPAELGDSAVYLCASSLGLAGPYEQYFGPGTRLTVT.

This sequence joins TRBV27 and TRBJ2-7, with D possibly matching TRBD1 (6 bases). Germline CDR1 MNHEY, CDR2 SMNVEV (reference sequence). V was pared by 7 bases and J by 2 bases, with 18 bases between. CDR3 length: 15 amino acids. The CDR3 loop reads CASNQWEGQTYEQYF. CDR3 nucleotide sequence: TGTGCCAGCAACCAATGGGAAGGACAGACCTACGAGCAGTACTTC.